In its sample, the clone carrying this T cell receptor (beta chain) was seen many times. No antigen is known for it. The CDR3 consists of 15 residues. Looked up from germline, CDR1 is SGHRS and CDR2 is YFSETQ. Trimming stripped 1 base from V and 15 bases from J, with 22 bases between. The data derive from a study of identical twins. The study, taken as a whole, reports: Models underestimated out-of-frame TCR alpha sharing in monozygotic twins. Cord blood beta clonotypes present at high abundance carried fewer insertions; no such pattern appeared in memory repertoires. Out-of-frame alpha sequences that twins shared showed excess low generation probability.

TCRdb re-analysed the 5' RACE reads in MiXCR, keeping a single row per CDR3 protein. The data show 250,000 or so distinct CDR3 sequences, about 7.5% seen once. The sample was also reused in another study, on yellow fever vaccine responses in identical twins. That work contributes: Reported findings indicate that twins' vaccine T cell responses seemed partially convergent, partially personalized.

Material for sequencing was CD8+ T cells sorted from blood. The chain recombines TRBV5-1 with TRBJ1-4; a possible D gene is TRBD1 (5 bases). This TCR was recovered from a woman between 18 and 29 years old in good health. CDR3: CASSLLGATDQHLFF. CDR3 DNA sequence: TGCGCCAGCAGCTTGCTCGGGGCAACTGACCAACATTTGTTTTTT.